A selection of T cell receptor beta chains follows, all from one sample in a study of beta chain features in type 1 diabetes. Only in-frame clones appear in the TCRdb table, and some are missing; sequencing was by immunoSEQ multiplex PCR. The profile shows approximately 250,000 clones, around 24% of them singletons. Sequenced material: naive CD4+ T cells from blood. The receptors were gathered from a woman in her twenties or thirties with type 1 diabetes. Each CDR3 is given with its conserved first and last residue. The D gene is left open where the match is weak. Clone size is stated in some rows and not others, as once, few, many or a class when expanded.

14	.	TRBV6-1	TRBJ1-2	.	CASSVRTEMTGYTF	TGTGCCAGCAGTGTTCGGACAGAGATGACGGGCTACACCTTC
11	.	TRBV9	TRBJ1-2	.	CASSGNRRYTF	TGTGCCAGCAGCGGTAACAGGAGATACACCTTC
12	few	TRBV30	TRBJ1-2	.	CACHREHYGYTF	TGTGCCTGCCACAGGGAGCACTATGGCTACACCTTC
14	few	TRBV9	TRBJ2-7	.	CASSVEGSGGEQYF	TGTGCCAGCAGCGTAGAGGGCTCCGGGGGCGAGCAGTACTTC
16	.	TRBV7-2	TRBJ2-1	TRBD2	CASSSPGSSGRTEQFF	TGTGCCAGCAGCTCTCCCGGGTCTAGCGGGAGGACTGAGCAGTTCTTC
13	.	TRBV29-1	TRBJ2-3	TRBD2	CSAGTSGTDTQYF	TGCAGCGCTGGGACTAGCGGCACAGATACGCAGTATTTT
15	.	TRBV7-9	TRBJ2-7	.	CASSLGELRNYEQYF	TGTGCCAGCAGCTTAGGCGAGCTCCGAAACTACGAGCAGTACTTC
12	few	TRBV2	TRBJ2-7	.	CASLGDNYEQYF	TGTGCCAGCCTCGGTGACAACTACGAGCAGTACTTC
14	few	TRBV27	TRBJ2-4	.	CASSLLSSADIQYF	TGTGCCAGCAGTTTGTTGAGTTCGGCGGACATTCAGTACTTC
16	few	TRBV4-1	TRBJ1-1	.	CASSQAQRGLRTEAFF	TGCGCCAGCAGCCAAGCCCAAAGGGGGTTGAGGACTGAAGCTTTCTTT
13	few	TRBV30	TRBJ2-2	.	CAWRGTSAGELFF	TGTGCCTGGAGGGGGACTTCTGCCGGGGAGCTGTTTTTT
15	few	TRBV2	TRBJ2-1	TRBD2	CASAALAGPYSEQFF	TGTGCCAGCGCCGCCTTAGCGGGCCCTTACAGTGAGCAGTTCTTC
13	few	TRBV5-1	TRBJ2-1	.	CASSSDNNNEQFF	TGCGCCAGCAGCTCGGACAACAACAATGAGCAGTTCTTC
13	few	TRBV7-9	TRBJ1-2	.	CASSLEPVYGYTF	TGTGCCAGCAGCTTGGAGCCAGTTTATGGCTACACCTTC
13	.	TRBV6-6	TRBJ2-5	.	CASSIPPQETQYF	TGTGCCAGTAGCATTCCCCCACAAGAGACCCAGTACTTC
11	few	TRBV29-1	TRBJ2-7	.	CSVALGYEQYF	TGCAGCGTTGCTCTCGGCTACGAGCAGTACTTC
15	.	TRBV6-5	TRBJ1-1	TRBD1	CASSYSWTGDTEAFF	TGTGCCAGCAGTTACTCATGGACAGGGGACACTGAAGCTTTCTTT
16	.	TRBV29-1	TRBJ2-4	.	CSATPRGGIAKNIQYF	TGCAGCGCCACCCCAAGGGGGGGGATAGCCAAAAACATTCAGTACTTC
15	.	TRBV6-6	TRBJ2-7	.	CASSAPARRDYEQYF	TGTGCCAGCAGTGCCCCCGCTCGTCGAGACTACGAGCAGTACTTC
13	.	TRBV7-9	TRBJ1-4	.	CASRSHRGEKLFF	TGTGCCAGCAGATCACACCGGGGGGAAAAACTGTTTTTT
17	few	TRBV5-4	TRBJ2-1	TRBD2	CASSLRTLAGSYNEQFF	TGTGCCAGCAGCTTGCGTACACTAGCGGGTTCCTACAATGAGCAGTTCTTC
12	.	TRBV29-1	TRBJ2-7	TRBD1	CSVGGQTYEQYF	TGCAGCGTTGGGGGACAGACTTACGAGCAGTACTTC
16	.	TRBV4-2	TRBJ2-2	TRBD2	CASSQSSGTNTGELFF	TGTGCCAGCAGCCAATCCAGCGGGACGAACACCGGGGAGCTGTTTTTT
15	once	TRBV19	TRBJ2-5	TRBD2	CASSPGLAGQETQYF	TGTGCCAGTAGTCCGGGACTAGCGGGCCAAGAGACCCAGTACTTC
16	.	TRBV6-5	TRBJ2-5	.	CASSYSRSAGATTQYF	TGTGCCAGCAGTTACTCGAGGTCGGCAGGGGCGACGACCCAGTACTTC
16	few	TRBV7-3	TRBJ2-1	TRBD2	CASSPPASGIYNEQFF	TGTGCCAGCAGCCCCCCGGCTAGCGGTATATACAATGAGCAGTTCTTC
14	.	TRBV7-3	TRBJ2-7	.	CASSLVYQSYEQYF	TGTGCCAGCAGCTTAGTCTATCAATCCTACGAGCAGTACTTC
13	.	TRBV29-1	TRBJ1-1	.	CSAYPGQNTEAFF	TGCAGCGCGTACCCGGGACAGAACACTGAAGCTTTCTTT
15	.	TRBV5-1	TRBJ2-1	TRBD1	CASSWTGGSYNEQFF	TGCGCCAGCAGCTGGACAGGAGGCTCCTACAATGAGCAGTTCTTC
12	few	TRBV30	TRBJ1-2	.	CAWSAQGFGYTF	TGTGCCTGGAGTGCCCAGGGGTTTGGCTACACCTTC
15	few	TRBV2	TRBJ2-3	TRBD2	CASSETSGGTDTQYF	TGTGCCAGCAGTGAGACTAGCGGGGGCACAGATACGCAGTATTTT
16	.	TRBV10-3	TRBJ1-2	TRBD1	CAISESVGTGNYGYTF	TGTGCCATCAGTGAGTCGGTGGGGACAGGAAACTATGGCTACACCTTC
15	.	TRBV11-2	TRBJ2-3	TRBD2	CASSLGRGGPDTQYF	TGTGCCAGCAGCTTAGGACGGGGGGGCCCAGATACGCAGTATTTT
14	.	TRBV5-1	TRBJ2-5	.	CASSLEGSEETQYF	TGCGCCAGCAGCTTGGAGGGTAGCGAAGAGACCCAGTACTTC
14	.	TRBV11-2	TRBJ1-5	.	CASSLDRRNQPQHF	TGTGCCAGCAGCTTAGATAGGAGAAATCAGCCCCAGCATTTT
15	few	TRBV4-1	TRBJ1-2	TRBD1	CASSQGDSTNYGYTF	TGCGCCAGCAGCCAGGGGGACAGTACTAACTATGGCTACACCTTC
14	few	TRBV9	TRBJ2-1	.	CASSVGGTYNEQFF	TGTGCCAGCAGCGTGGGTGGGACTTACAATGAGCAGTTCTTC
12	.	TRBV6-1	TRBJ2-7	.	CASSDGTYEQYF	TGTGCCAGCAGTGACGGGACCTACGAGCAGTACTTC
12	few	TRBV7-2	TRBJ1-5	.	CASSPSGQPQHF	TGTGCCAGCAGCCCTTCGGGACAGCCCCAGCATTTT
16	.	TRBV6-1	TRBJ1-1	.	CASSDAYWRRDTEAFF	TGTGCCAGCAGTGACGCTTACTGGCGGAGGGACACTGAAGCTTTCTTT
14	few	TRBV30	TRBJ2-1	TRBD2	CAWRGTSPYNEQFF	TGTGCCTGGAGAGGGACTAGCCCGTACAATGAGCAGTTCTTC
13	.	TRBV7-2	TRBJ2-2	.	CASTARVSGELFF	TGTGCCAGCACCGCGCGGGTGTCGGGGGAGCTGTTTTTT
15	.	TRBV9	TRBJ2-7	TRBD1	CASSARQGPPMEQYF	TGTGCCAGCAGCGCCAGACAGGGACCCCCTATGGAGCAGTACTTC
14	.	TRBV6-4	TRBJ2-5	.	CASSDRTEKETQYF	TGTGCCAGCAGTGACCGGACAGAAAAAGAGACCCAGTACTTC
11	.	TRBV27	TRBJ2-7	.	CASKVGDEQYF	TGTGCCAGCAAAGTGGGAGACGAGCAGTACTTC
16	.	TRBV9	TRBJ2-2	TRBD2	CASSVGSGRSTGELFF	TGTGCCAGCAGCGTAGGTAGCGGGAGAAGCACCGGGGAGCTGTTTTTT
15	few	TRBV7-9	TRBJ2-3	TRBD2	CASRLAEGGPDTQYF	TGTGCCAGCAGACTAGCGGAAGGGGGTCCAGATACGCAGTATTTT
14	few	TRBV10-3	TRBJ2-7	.	CAISEAENSYEQYF	TGTGCCATCAGTGAGGCGGAGAACTCCTACGAGCAGTACTTC
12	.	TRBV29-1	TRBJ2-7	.	CSATGDIYEQYF	TGCAGCGCCACCGGGGACATCTACGAGCAGTACTTC
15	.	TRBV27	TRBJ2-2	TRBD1	CASSLTGGNTGELFF	TGTGCCAGCAGTTTGACAGGGGGCAACACCGGGGAGCTGTTTTTT
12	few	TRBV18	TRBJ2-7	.	CASSPTDYEQYF	TGTGCCAGCTCACCCACAGATTACGAGCAGTACTTC
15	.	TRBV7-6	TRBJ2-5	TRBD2	CASSQPSGKQETQYF	TGTGCCAGCAGCCAACCTAGCGGGAAGCAAGAGACCCAGTACTTC
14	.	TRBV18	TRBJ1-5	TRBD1	CASRQGDSNQPQHF	TGTGCCAGCCGACAGGGAGACAGCAATCAGCCCCAGCATTTT
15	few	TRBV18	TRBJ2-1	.	CASSLVVSSYNEQFF	TGTGCCAGCTCACTGGTGGTTAGCTCCTACAATGAGCAGTTCTTC
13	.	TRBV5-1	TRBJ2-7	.	CASSSTTAYEQYF	TGCGCCAGCAGCTCGACTACGGCCTACGAGCAGTACTTC
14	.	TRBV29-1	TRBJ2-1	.	CSVSRQRTYNEQFF	TGCAGCGTCTCAAGACAGCGTACCTACAATGAGCAGTTCTTC
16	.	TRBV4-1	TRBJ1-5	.	CASSLMGQGSNQPQHF	TGCGCCAGCAGCCTTATGGGGCAGGGGAGCAATCAGCCCCAGCATTTT
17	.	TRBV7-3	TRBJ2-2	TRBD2	CASSFGGSGSFSGELFF	TGTGCCAGCAGCTTCGGAGGTAGCGGGAGTTTCTCCGGGGAGCTGTTTTTT
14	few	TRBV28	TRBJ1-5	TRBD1	CATLQGTLNQPQHF	TGTGCCACTTTACAGGGGACCCTCAATCAGCCCCAGCATTTT